The T cell receptor (beta chain) under discussion was sequenced for a study of blood T cell repertoires in COVID-19 (dated by TCRdb to 2020 to 2022). Notes on the research overall: The collaborator samples originated in the United States, Italy and Spain and spanned the acute and convalescent phases of COVID-19. The material from the prospective study consisted of cDNA or gDNA derived from T cells, B-cell-depleted T cells, or PBMCs. The dataset comprised deeply sampled blood TCRbeta repertoires from subjects exposed to, actively infected with, or recovered from COVID-19. The repertoires were released in a freely available public database intended as a resource for research on the immune response to SARS-CoV-2. Samples came from the ongoing ImmuneRACE study (first 160 participants) plus 1,254 subjects from 6 global collaborators. Sample metadata almost always included a de-identified subject ID, COVID-19 status, age in years and sex. Where HLA class I and class II types were available, the types were taken from metadata supplied by the sample provider, not from assay-based typing. The research as a whole found: How much clinical and demographic metadata was included differed by source and by participant, and the metadata was provided uncurated.

The collaborating institutions used their own protocols to collect whole blood in K2EDTA tubes. Collaborator samples were shipped for TCRbeta analysis as frozen whole blood, isolated PBMCs, or DNA extracted from either sample type. With regard to this clone: The antigen it recognizes is unknown. No base qualities exist here, and no much larger clone lies one base off it.

TCRbeta CDR3 regions were amplified from genomic DNA by means of the immunoSEQ Assay, a bias-controlled multiplex PCR. Regarding the original processing steps: The number of nucleated cells in each sample was estimated by amplification of reference gene primers within the assay. To quantify the absolute abundance of each unique TCRbeta CDR3 rearrangement, sequence reads were collapsed and filtered. For each sample, productive Simpson clonality was calculated as the square root of Simpson's diversity index across productive rearrangements. The table was pulled from immuneACCESS by TCRdb, which kept in-frame rearrangements only. Such tables lose some clones; where checked, under half of the loss comes from unresolved V genes, and the rest has no known cause. V, J and clone size derive from that table, while D and trimming were established from the DNA sequence. This sample has about 190,000 clones in its table, and roughly 87% of those were observed once. The top ten clonotypes cover about 6% of the sample.

Spanning cysteine to phenylalanine, the CDR3 consists of 14 amino acids. CDR3 DNA is the only sequence kept; it has 42 bases, read in frame from the first base. As encoded in the germline V gene, CDR1 is MNHEY while CDR2 is SVGAGI. V is cut back by 6 bases and J by 8 bases, with 5 bases in the junction unmatched. This sequence originates from a woman in her 40s with acute or convalescent COVID-19. Sequenced input: peripheral blood. Here the chain combines TRBV6-5 and TRBJ1-6, with 9 junctional bases fitting TRBD1. The DNA reads TGTGCCAGCAGACCAAGGACAGGGGATTCACCCCTCCACTTT. This encodes CASRPRTGDSPLHF.